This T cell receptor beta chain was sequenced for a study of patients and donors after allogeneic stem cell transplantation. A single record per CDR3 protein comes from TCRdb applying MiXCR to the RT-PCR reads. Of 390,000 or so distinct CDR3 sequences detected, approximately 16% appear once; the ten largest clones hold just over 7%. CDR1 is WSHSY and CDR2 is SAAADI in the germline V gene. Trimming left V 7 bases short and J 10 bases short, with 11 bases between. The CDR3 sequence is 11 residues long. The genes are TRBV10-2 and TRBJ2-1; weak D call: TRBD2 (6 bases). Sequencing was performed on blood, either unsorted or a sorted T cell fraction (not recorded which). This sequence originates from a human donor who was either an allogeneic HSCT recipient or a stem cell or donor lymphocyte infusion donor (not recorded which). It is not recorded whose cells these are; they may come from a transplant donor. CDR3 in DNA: TGCGCCAGCATGAGGACTACAGAGCAGTTCTTC. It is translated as CASMRTTEQFF.